This T cell receptor (beta chain) was observed in a study of cytomegalovirus exposure and HLA in healthy donors. Study background: An early release of data contained approximately 85 million unique TCRs, which came from HLA-typed donors.

Study-level findings and limits: The listing of 150 to 200 TCR beta chains classed them as cytomegalovirus-associated. Among the CMV-associated chains, a few were confirmed in vitro as specific for CMV antigens.

With V trimmed by 7 bases and J by 4 bases, 8 bases remained unmatched. The length of the CDR3 is 14 residues. Germline-derived CDR1 and CDR2 are MNHEY and SMNVEV (reference sequence). Researchers ran the PCR with 60 Vbeta and 13 Jbeta primers. Clones were read by immunoSEQ multiplex PCR, and TCRdb kept only the in-frame ones, dropping some. Of about 110,000 clones in the sample, around 86% are singletons; the top ten hold 1.5% to 2%. As for this clone: The antigen remains unidentified.

The sample comprised PBMCs. This sequence originates from a man aged 40-55 years in good health and CMV-seronegative. The chain has TRBV27 and TRBJ1-1; TRBD1 agrees at 8 bases. The DNA for the CDR3 is TGTGCCAGCATCCCGGACAGGGTGAGCACTGAAGCTTTCTTT. Translation gives CASIPDRVSTEAFF.